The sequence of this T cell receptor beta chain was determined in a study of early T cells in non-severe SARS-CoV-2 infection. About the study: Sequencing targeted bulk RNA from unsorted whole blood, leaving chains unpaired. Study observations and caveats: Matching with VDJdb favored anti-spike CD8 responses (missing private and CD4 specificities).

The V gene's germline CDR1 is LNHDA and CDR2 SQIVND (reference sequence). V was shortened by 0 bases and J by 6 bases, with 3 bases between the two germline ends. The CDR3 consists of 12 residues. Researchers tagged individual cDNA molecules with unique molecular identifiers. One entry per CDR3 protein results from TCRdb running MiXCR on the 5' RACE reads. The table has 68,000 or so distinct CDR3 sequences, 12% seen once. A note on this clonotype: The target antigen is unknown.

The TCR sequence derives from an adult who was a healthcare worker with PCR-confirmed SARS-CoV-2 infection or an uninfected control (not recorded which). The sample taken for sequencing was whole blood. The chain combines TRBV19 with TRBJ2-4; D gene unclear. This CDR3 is CASSIDGNIQYF. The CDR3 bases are TGTGCCAGTAGTATAGACGGAAACATTCAGTACTTC.